This T cell receptor beta chain was identified in a study of shared clonotypes between healthy human individuals. The assay ran at deep level. Each PCR replicate run on unsorted PBMC took in approximately 310 ng DNA, 30,000 or so T cell genomes. The sequencing of unsorted PBMC DNA took place on ten immunoSEQ deep assay plates. Using immunoSEQ multiplex PCR, the repertoire was profiled, and TCRdb retains in-frame clones only, with some absent. The profile shows about 490,000 clones, about three quarters of them singletons. There are 15 residues in the CDR3. Per germline, CDR1 MDHEN and CDR2 SYDVKM. V lost 5 bases, J lost 2 bases, and 6 bases stayed unmatched. Nashville, Tennessee was home to all donors, each a Caucasian adult.

The TCR was taken from a woman aged 40 to 50 in good health. Some clones in this sample may be carry-over from other donors' samples. Sequenced sample: PBMCs. The rearrangement uses TRBV28 and TRBJ1-5; 7 bases are shared with TRBD1. This CDR3 is CASSPHTGGNQPQHF. For the CDR3, the DNA is TGTGCCAGCAGTCCTCATACAGGGGGCAATCAGCCCCAGCATTTT.